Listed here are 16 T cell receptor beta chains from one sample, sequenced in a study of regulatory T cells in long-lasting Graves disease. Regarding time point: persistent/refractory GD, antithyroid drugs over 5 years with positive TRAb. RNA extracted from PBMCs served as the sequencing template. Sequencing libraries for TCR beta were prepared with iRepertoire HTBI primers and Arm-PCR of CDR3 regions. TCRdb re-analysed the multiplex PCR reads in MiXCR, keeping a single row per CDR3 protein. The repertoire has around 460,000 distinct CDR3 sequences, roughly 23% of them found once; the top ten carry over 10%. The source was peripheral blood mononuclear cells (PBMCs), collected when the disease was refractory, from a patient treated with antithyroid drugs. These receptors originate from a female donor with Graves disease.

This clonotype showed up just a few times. CDR3 region: CASSIQGARYGYTF. The DNA of the CDR3 is TGTGCCAGTAGTATCCAGGGGGCGCGCTATGGCTACACCTTC. V gene TRBV19 combines with J gene TRBJ1-2; TRBD1 matches at 8 bases. From germline, CDR1 is LNHDA and CDR2 SQIVND (reference sequence). Unmatched junction bases numbered 4, after V lost 3 bases and J lost 4 bases. CDR3 length equals 14 residues. The whole variable domain, filled in from reference TRBV19 and TRBJ1-2, reads DGGITQSPKYLFRKEGQNVTLSCEQNLNHDAMYWYRQDPGQGLRLIYYSQIVNDFQKGDIAEGYSVSREKKESFPLTVTSAQKNPTAFYLCASSIQGARYGYTFGSGTRLTVV.

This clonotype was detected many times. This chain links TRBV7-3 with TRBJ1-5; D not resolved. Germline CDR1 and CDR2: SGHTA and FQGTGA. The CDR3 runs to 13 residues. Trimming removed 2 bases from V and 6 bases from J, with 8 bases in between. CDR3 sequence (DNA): TGTGCCAGCAGCTTAGGGGAGGGTCAGCCCCAGCATTTT. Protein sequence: CASSLGEGQPQHF.

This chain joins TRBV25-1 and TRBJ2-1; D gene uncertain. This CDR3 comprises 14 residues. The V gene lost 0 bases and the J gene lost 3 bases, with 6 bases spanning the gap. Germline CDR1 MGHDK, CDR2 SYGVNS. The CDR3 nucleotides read TGTGCCAGCAGTGAATATATCAGCTACAATGAGCAGTTCTTC. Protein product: CASSEYISYNEQFF.

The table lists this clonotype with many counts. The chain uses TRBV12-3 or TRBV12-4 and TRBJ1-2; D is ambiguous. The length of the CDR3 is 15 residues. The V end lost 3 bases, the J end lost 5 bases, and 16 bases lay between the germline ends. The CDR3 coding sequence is TGTGCCAGCAGTTTCCTGGGCGGCAGCGATTATGGCTACACCTTC. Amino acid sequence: CASSFLGGSDYGYTF.

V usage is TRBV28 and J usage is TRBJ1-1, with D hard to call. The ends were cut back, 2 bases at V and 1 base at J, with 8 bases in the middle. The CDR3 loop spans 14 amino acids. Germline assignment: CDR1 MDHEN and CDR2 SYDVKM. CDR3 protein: CASSLPPRNTEAFF. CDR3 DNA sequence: TGTGCCAGCAGTTTACCGCCCAGGAACACTGAAGCTTTCTTT. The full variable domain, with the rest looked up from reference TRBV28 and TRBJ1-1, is DVKVTQSSRYLVKRTGEKVFLECVQDMDHENMFWYRQDPGLGLRLIYFSYDVKMKEKGDIPEGYSVSREKKERFSLILESASTNQTSMYLCASSLPPRNTEAFFGQGTRLTVV.

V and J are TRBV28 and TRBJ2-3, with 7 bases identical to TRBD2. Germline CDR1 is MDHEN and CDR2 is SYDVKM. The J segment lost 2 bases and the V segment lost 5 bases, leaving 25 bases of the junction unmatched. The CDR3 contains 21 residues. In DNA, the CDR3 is TGTGCCAGCAGTCCTCTCCTAGGGTACGGGGAGGGTTTACGTTACACAGATACGCAGTATTTT. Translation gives CASSPLLGYGEGLRYTDTQYF.

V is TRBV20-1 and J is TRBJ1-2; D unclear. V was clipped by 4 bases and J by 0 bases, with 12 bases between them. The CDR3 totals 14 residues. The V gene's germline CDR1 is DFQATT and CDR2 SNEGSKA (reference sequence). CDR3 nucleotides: TGCAGTGCTACTGACGGCAGAGCTAACTATGGCTACACCTTC. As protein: CSATDGRANYGYTF.

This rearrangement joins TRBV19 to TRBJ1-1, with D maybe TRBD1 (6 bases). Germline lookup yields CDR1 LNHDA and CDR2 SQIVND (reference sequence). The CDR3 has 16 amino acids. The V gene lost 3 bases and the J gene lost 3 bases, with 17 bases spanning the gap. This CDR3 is CASSIRGMWDHTEAFF. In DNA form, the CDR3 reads TGTGCCAGTAGTATTAGGGGGATGTGGGACCACACTGAAGCTTTCTTT.

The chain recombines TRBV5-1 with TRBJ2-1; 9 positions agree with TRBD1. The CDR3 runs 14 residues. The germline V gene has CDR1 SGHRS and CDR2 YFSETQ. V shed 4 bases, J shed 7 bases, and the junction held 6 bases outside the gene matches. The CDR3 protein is CASSPGQGLNEQFF. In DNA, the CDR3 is TGCGCCAGCAGCCCGGGACAGGGCCTTAATGAGCAGTTCTTC.

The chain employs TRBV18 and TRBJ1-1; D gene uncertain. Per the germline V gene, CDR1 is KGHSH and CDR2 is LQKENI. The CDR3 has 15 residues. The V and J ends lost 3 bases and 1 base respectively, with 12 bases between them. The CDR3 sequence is CASSPRSARNTEAFF. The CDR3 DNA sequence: TGTGCCAGCTCACCGAGGTCAGCTAGGAACACTGAAGCTTTCTTT.

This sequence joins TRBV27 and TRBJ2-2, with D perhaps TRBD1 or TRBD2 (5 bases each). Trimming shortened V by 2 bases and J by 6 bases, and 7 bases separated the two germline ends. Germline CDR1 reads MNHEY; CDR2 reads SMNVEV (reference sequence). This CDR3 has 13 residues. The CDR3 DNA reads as TGTGCCAGCAGTTTACCGGGACCCGGGGAGCTGTTTTTT. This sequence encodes CASSLPGPGELFF.

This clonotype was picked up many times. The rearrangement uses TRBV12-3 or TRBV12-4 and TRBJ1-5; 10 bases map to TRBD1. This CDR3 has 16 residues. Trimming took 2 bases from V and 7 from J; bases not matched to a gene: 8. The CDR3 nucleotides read TGTGCCAGCAGTTTACCGGGACAGGGGTCGCAGCAGCCCCAGCATTTT. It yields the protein CASSLPGQGSQQPQHF.

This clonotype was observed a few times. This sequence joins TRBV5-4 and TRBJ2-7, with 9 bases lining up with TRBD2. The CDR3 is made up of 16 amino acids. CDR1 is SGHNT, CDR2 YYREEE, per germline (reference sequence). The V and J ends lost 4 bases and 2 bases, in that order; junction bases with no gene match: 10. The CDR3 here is CASSRSVAGGTYEQYF. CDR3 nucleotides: TGTGCCAGCAGCAGATCCGTTGCGGGGGGGACCTACGAGCAGTACTTC.

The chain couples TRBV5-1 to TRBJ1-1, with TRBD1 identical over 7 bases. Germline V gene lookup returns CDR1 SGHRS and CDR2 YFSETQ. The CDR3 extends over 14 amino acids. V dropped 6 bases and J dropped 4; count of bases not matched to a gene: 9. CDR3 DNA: TGCGCCAGCAACGGGGGACAGTCTGTCACTGAAGCTTTCTTT. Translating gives CASNGGQSVTEAFF.

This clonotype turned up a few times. The DNA for the CDR3 is TGTGCCAGCAGCTTGAGGGAGAATGAAAAACTGTTTTTT. It specifies CASSLRENEKLFF. The gene calls are TRBV7-8 and TRBJ1-4; D remains ambiguous. Trimming removed 3 bases at V and 5 bases at J, with 7 bases between. The CDR3 sequence is 13 residues long. Germline loops: CDR1 SGHVS, CDR2 FQNEAQ.

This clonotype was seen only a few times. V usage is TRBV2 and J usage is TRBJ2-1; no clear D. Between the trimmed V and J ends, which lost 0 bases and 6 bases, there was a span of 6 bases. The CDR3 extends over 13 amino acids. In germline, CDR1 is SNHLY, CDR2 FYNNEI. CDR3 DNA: TGTGCCAGCAGTGAAGCGGCAACCAATGAGCAGTTCTTC. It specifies CASSEAATNEQFF.